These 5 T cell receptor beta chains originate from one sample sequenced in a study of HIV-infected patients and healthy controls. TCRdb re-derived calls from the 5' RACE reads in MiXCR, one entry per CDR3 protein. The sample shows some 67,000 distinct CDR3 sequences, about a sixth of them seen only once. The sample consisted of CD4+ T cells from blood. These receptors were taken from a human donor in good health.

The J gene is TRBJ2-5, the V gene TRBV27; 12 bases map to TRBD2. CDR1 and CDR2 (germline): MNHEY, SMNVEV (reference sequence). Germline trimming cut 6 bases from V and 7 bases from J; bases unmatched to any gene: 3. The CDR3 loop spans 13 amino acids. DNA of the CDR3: TGTGCCAGCAGACTAGCGGGAGGCCGGACCCAGTACTTC. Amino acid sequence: CASRLAGGRTQYF.

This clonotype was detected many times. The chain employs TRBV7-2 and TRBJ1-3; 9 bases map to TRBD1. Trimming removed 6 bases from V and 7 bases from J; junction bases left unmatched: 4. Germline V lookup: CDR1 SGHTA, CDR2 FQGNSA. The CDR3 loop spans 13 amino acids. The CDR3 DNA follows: TGTGCCAGCAGTCTACAGGGGGCTAACACCATATATTTT. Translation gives CASSLQGANTIYF.

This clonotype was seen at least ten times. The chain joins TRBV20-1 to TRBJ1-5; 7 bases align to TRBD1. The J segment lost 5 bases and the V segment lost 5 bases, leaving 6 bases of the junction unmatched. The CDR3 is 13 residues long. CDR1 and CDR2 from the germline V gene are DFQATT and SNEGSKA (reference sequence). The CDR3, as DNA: TGCAGTGCTGTAAGGGGACAGCATCAGCCCCAGCATTTT. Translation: CSAVRGQHQPQHF.

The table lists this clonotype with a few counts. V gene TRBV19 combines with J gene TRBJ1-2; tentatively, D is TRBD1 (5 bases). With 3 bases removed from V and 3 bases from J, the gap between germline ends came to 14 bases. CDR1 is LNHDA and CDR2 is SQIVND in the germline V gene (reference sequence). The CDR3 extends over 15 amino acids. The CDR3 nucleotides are TGTGCCAGTAGTATCCAGGGAAAGGGCGACTATGGCTACACCTTC. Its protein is CASSIQGKGDYGYTF.

As DNA, the CDR3 is TGCAGCGTTGAAGATGAGACTAGCGGGAGGCTCCTTGAGCAGTTCTTC. It translates to CSVEDETSGRLLEQFF. The J gene is TRBJ2-1, the V gene TRBV29-1; the match to TRBD2 covers 13 bases. Germline lookup yields CDR1 SQVTM and CDR2 ANQGSEA. V dropped 0 bases and J dropped 9; count of bases not matched to a gene: 8. CDR3 length equals 16 residues.